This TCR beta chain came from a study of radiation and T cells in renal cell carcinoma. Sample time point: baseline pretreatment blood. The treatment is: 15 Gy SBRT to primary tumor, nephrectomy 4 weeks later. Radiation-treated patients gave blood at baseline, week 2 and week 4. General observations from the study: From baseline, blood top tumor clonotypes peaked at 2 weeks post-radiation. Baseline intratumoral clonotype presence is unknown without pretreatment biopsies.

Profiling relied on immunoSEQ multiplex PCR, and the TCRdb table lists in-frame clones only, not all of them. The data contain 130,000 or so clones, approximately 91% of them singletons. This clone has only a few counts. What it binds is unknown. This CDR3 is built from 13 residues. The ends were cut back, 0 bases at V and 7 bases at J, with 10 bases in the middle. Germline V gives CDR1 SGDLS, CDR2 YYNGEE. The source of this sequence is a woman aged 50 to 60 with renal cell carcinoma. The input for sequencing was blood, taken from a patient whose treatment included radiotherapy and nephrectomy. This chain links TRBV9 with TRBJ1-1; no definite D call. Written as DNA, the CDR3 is TGTGCCAGCAGCGTAGCCCCAAAAGATGAAGCTTTCTTT. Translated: CASSVAPKDEAFF.